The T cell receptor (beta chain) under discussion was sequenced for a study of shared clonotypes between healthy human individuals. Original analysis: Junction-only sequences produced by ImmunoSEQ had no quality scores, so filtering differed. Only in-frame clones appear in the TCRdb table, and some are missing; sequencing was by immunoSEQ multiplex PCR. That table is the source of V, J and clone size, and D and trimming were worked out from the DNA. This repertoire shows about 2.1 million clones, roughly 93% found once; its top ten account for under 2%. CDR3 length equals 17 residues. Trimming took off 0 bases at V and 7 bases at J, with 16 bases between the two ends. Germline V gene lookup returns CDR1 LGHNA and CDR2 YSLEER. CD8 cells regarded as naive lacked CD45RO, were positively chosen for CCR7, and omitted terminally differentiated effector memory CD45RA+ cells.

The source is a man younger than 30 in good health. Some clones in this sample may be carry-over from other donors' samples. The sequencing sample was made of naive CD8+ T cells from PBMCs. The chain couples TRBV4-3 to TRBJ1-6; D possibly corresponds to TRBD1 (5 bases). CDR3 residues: CASSQDPPGMRNSPLHF. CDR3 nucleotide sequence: TGCGCCAGCAGCCAAGATCCCCCAGGGATGAGGAATTCACCCCTCCACTTT.